Each of the 28 T cell receptor beta chains below was sequenced from the same sample in a study of T-cell memory formation after mild COVID-19. TCRdb independently ran MiXCR on the 5' RACE reads; one entry per CDR3 protein. The sample has 450,000 to 650,000 distinct CDR3 sequences, 20% to 25% seen once. The sample consisted of PBMCs or a T cell subset sorted from them (not recorded which). All receptors come from an adult woman who had mild COVID-19 (a few samples of this study predate the infection). Cell type and time point are not known.

The chain employs TRBV24-1 and TRBJ2-1, with 7 nucleotides matching TRBD1. This CDR3 contains 12 residues. With V trimmed by 9 bases and J by 4 bases, 2 bases remained unmatched. Germline V gene lookup returns CDR1 KGHDR and CDR2 SFDVKD. CDR3 in amino acids: CATSGQYNEQFF. In nucleotides, the CDR3 is TGTGCCACCTCGGGACAGTACAATGAGCAGTTCTTC.

This chain links TRBV20-1 with TRBJ1-5, with a tentative D call TRBD1 (5 bases). Germline loops: CDR1 DFQATT, CDR2 SNEGSKA (reference sequence). V gave up 2 bases and J gave up 2 bases, with 16 bases separating them. The CDR3 runs to 16 residues. This chain's CDR3 is CSARNGHQGGNQPQHF. DNA of the CDR3: TGCAGTGCTAGAAACGGCCACCAAGGGGGCAATCAGCCCCAGCATTTT.

This clonotype was detected only a few times. The chain is built from TRBV7-9 and TRBJ1-1; D call uncertain. V lost 5 bases to trimming and J lost 4 bases, with 17 bases between them. Germline V CDR1 and CDR2: SEHNR, FQNEAQ (reference sequence). The CDR3 spans 15 residues. The CDR3 region has the DNA TGTGCCAGCAGCCCTAATACCCGGGGATCCACTGAAGCTTTCTTT. This encodes CASSPNTRGSTEAFF.

The chain links TRBV5-1 to TRBJ2-3; D might be TRBD1 or TRBD2, each matching 7 bases. The germline CDR1 and CDR2 sequences are SGHRS and YFSETQ. V was clipped by 0 bases and J by 1 base, with 18 bases between them. The CDR3 is 18 residues long. The CDR3 DNA is TGCGCCAGCAGCTTGGAACCCTCAGGGGGGGCTCGCACAGATACGCAGTATTTT. Residues: CASSLEPSGGARTDTQYF.

The chain couples TRBV19 to TRBJ2-1; the match to TRBD2 covers 8 bases. Germline V gives CDR1 LNHDA, CDR2 SQIVND (reference sequence). V was clipped by 3 bases and J by 8 bases; unmatched bases: 9. The CDR3 spans 15 residues. The CDR3 spells CASSISGTPWYEQFF. CDR3 nucleotide sequence: TGTGCCAGTAGTATTAGCGGGACGCCTTGGTATGAGCAGTTCTTC.

This clonotype appeared a few times. The genes are TRBV6-1 and TRBJ1-5; no firm D call. V lost 7 bases, J lost 2 bases, and 9 bases lay in between. CDR1 MNHNS and CDR2 SASEGT come from the germline V gene. This CDR3 region has 13 residues. The CDR3 reads CASNPGRNQPQHF. In nucleotides, the CDR3 is TGTGCCAGCAACCCAGGTCGCAATCAGCCCCAGCATTTT.

This chain connects TRBV7-3 to TRBJ2-7, with TRBD2 as a possible D gene (6 bases). The CDR3 length is 14 residues. V was trimmed by 7 bases and J by 0 bases, leaving 13 bases between them. Germline CDR1 and CDR2: SGHTA and FQGTGA. The CDR3, as DNA: TGTGCCAGCAAATCTAGCGCGACCTCCTACGAGCAGTACTTC. It translates to CASKSSATSYEQYF.

This clonotype has a handful of counts. This chain connects TRBV20-1 to TRBJ1-5, with 8 bases aligning to TRBD1. V trimming: 6 bases; J trimming: 6 bases; junction bases outside the gene matches: 16. The length of the CDR3 is 16 residues. CDR1 is DFQATT, CDR2 SNEGSKA, per germline (reference sequence). The chain's CDR3 is CSAIPLDRGSRQPQHF. The DNA of the CDR3 is TGCAGTGCAATCCCTCTCGACAGGGGAAGTCGTCAGCCCCAGCATTTT.

This clonotype occurred a few times. The gene calls are TRBV12-3 or TRBV12-4 and TRBJ1-6; D possibly corresponds to TRBD1 (6 bases). The ends were cut back, 2 bases at V and 9 bases at J, with 11 bases in the middle. The CDR3 is 14 residues long. The chain's CDR3 is CASSLRGGRSPLHF. The CDR3 nucleotides are TGTGCCAGCAGTTTAAGGGGGGGGCGTTCACCCCTCCACTTT.

There are a few counts of this clonotype. The V call is TRBV3-1, the J call TRBJ2-2; 8 bases are shared with TRBD2. The germline gives CDR1 LGHDT, CDR2 YNNKEL (reference sequence). The CDR3 totals 16 residues. The ends lost 2 bases at V and 6 bases at J; junction bases unmatched: 8. CDR3 loop: CASSQRGLVLAGELFF. The DNA for the CDR3 is TGTGCCAGCAGCCAAAGGGGACTAGTTCTCGCCGGGGAGCTGTTTTTT.

Ten or more counts support this clonotype. The V and J genes are TRBV5-1 and TRBJ2-2; weak D call: TRBD2 (5 bases). Germline V gives CDR1 SGHRS, CDR2 YFSETQ. Trimming took off 4 bases at V and 9 bases at J, with 16 bases between the two ends. This CDR3 contains 14 residues. CDR3 in DNA: TGCGCCAGCAGCACCTGGAGCTCGGGAAGGGAGCTGTTTTTT. It is translated as CASSTWSSGRELFF.

This clonotype was observed at least ten times. The chain carries TRBV6-2 or TRBV6-3 and TRBJ2-1, with TRBD2 as a possible D gene (5 bases). V was trimmed by 4 bases and J by 4 bases, leaving 11 bases between them. The CDR3 loop spans 14 amino acids. Looked up from germline, CDR1 is MNHEY and CDR2 is SVGEGT. In DNA, the CDR3 is TGTGCCAGCAGTTTAGAGGGAACGTACAATGAGCAGTTCTTC. Encoded protein: CASSLEGTYNEQFF.

The chain has TRBV6-1 and TRBJ1-5; 7 bases align to TRBD1. The germline CDR1 and CDR2 sequences are MNHNS and SASEGT. J was trimmed by 0 bases and V by 3 bases; bases with no gene match: 11. This CDR3 has 18 residues. The CDR3 here is CASSDVWGQSYSNQPQHF. DNA for the CDR3: TGTGCCAGCAGTGATGTGTGGGGACAGAGCTATAGCAATCAGCCCCAGCATTTT.

This clonotype was counted between two and nine times. CDR3 sequence reads: CASSPVQPGVGYGYTF. CDR3 DNA sequence: TGCGCCAGCAGCCCAGTCCAGCCAGGGGTCGGCTATGGCTACACCTTC. V is TRBV4-1 and J is TRBJ1-2, with D perhaps TRBD1 (6 bases). The CDR3 extends over 16 amino acids. V dropped 4 bases and J dropped 4 bases, with 19 bases sitting between them. CDR1 and CDR2 (germline): MGHRA, YSYEKL.

This clonotype has a handful of counts. The chain carries TRBV20-1 and TRBJ2-2; possible D gene TRBD2, 6 bases. The CDR3 totals 14 residues. The germline gives CDR1 DFQATT, CDR2 SNEGSKA (reference sequence). The V end lost 6 bases, the J end lost 2 bases, and 13 bases lay between the germline ends. The CDR3 coding sequence is TGCAGTGCCCGGGACTCTTTAAACACCGGGGAGCTGTTTTTT. Amino acids: CSARDSLNTGELFF.

The chain is built from TRBV7-4 and TRBJ1-6; D remains unclear. The germline CDR1 and CDR2 sequences are SGHVT and SQSDAQ. The CDR3 is 14 residues long. Trimming removed 3 bases at V and 8 bases at J, with 11 bases between. The CDR3 region is CASSFGLSDSPLHF. The CDR3 DNA reads TGTGCCAGCAGCTTTGGGTTGTCCGATTCACCCCTCCACTTT.

The sample holds many counts of this clonotype. V gene TRBV2 combines with J gene TRBJ2-1; 7 positions match TRBD2. Germline lookup yields CDR1 SNHLY and CDR2 FYNNEI. V was clipped by 4 bases and J by 7 bases; unmatched bases: 7. The CDR3 runs to 14 residues. The CDR3 DNA follows: TGTGCCAGCAGTGGAGGACTAGGGAGTAATGAGCAGTTCTTC. This encodes CASSGGLGSNEQFF.

In its sample, this clonotype was seen a few times. V gene TRBV7-3 combines with J gene TRBJ2-3, with D perhaps assigned TRBD1 or TRBD2 (6 bases each). The CDR3 is made up of 12 amino acids. Germline CDR1 is SGHTA and CDR2 is FQGTGA. V lost 0 bases and J lost 10, with 8 bases in between. The DNA of the CDR3 is TGTGCCAGCAGCTTAACCGGGGGCCCGCAGTATTTT. It translates to CASSLTGGPQYF.

The rearrangement joins TRBV20-1 to TRBJ2-1; D is unclear. The CDR3 runs 13 residues. V gave up 3 bases and J gave up 4 bases, with 10 bases separating them. The V gene's germline CDR1 is DFQATT and CDR2 SNEGSKA (reference sequence). CDR3 sequence (DNA): TGCAGTGCTAGCCCGACCATATACAATGAGCAGTTCTTC. Translation: CSASPTIYNEQFF.

The chain links TRBV20-1 to TRBJ2-7; 7 bases map to TRBD2. The J segment lost 3 bases and the V segment lost 3 bases, leaving 11 bases of the junction unmatched. The CDR3 is 15 amino acids. Germline CDR1 reads DFQATT; CDR2 reads SNEGSKA (reference sequence). The CDR3 sequence is CSARPLVAGVYEQYF. CDR3 bases: TGCAGTGCTAGGCCCCTGGTGGCGGGAGTCTACGAGCAGTACTTC.

The table lists this clonotype with a few counts. The chain combines TRBV4-2 with TRBJ2-7, with TRBD1 identical over 9 bases. V shed 3 bases and J 5 bases; nucleotides not matched to a gene: 8. The CDR3 is 15 residues long. The germline CDR1 and CDR2 sequences are LGHNA and YNFKEQ. CDR3 coding DNA: TGTGCCAGCAGCCACCCAACCGGGACAGGGAACGAGCAGTACTTC. This encodes CASSHPTGTGNEQYF.

This clonotype has a handful of counts. The gene calls are TRBV7-9 and TRBJ2-1; D is unclear. The CDR3 consists of 14 residues. Between the trimmed V and J ends, which lost 5 bases and 4 bases, there was a span of 12 bases. Germline V gives CDR1 SEHNR, CDR2 FQNEAQ (reference sequence). The chain's CDR3 is CASSPLSVYNEQFF. CDR3 bases: TGTGCCAGCAGCCCGCTCTCCGTGTACAATGAGCAGTTCTTC.

The chain links TRBV2 to TRBJ1-5; 8 nucleotides match TRBD1. The junction had 5 bases not matched to a gene; V was cut back by 4 bases and J by 6 bases. Germline assignment: CDR1 SNHLY and CDR2 FYNNEI. The CDR3 runs to 14 residues. CDR3 in DNA: TGTGCCAGCAGTGGACAGGGGAGATTTCAGCCCCAGCATTTT. Its protein is CASSGQGRFQPQHF.

The V gene is TRBV7-9, the J gene TRBJ2-3; possibly TRBD1 for D (5 bases). Trimming took off 8 bases at V and 2 bases at J, with 17 bases between the two ends. Germline V CDR1 and CDR2: SEHNR, FQNEAQ (reference sequence). This CDR3 is built from 15 residues. Here the CDR3 reads CASGLMGLSTDTQYF. The CDR3 nucleotides are TGTGCCAGCGGGCTAATGGGGCTCTCCACAGATACGCAGTATTTT.

The rearrangement links TRBV20-1 to TRBJ1-2; unclear D gene. Germline V gene lookup returns CDR1 DFQATT and CDR2 SNEGSKA (reference sequence). The ends were cut back, 2 bases at V and 1 base at J, with 11 bases in the middle. The CDR3 runs to 14 residues. CDR3 DNA: TGCAGTGCTAGAATCGATAGGGTTAACTATGGCTACACCTTC. Protein sequence: CSARIDRVNYGYTF.

This clonotype turned up a few times. This rearrangement joins TRBV4-2 to TRBJ1-6; D ambiguous. The germline CDR1 and CDR2 sequences are LGHNA and YNFKEQ. V dropped 4 bases and J dropped 9 bases, with 16 bases sitting between them. This CDR3 comprises 15 residues. CDR3 protein: CASSPQVGEASPLHF. DNA of the CDR3: TGTGCCAGCAGCCCCCAAGTCGGCGAGGCTTCACCCCTCCACTTT.

At least ten counts were recorded for this clonotype. The chain carries TRBV5-1 and TRBJ1-1; 9 bases agree with TRBD1. This CDR3 has 15 residues. Germline trimming cut 7 bases from V and 5 bases from J; bases unmatched to any gene: 12. Per germline, CDR1 SGHRS and CDR2 YFSETQ. The CDR3 region has the DNA TGCGCCAGCGGACCCCGGGACAGGGATTGGACTGAAGCTTTCTTT. Encoded protein: CASGPRDRDWTEAFF.

This clonotype was counted ten times or more. The chain is built from TRBV27 and TRBJ2-2, with 7 bases that match TRBD2. The V segment lost 5 bases and the J segment 3 bases; nucleotides outside the gene matches: 12. The CDR3 totals 17 residues. CDR1 MNHEY and CDR2 SMNVEV come from the germline V gene (reference sequence). The CDR3 DNA is TGTGCCAGCAGTGGAACGGGCGGGAGTCTTTACACCGGGGAGCTGTTTTTT. This gives the protein CASSGTGGSLYTGELFF.